The 11 T cell receptor beta chains presented below share a single source sample, sequenced in a study of radiation and T cells in renal cell carcinoma. Sequencing used immunoSEQ multiplex PCR; TCRdb keeps in-frame clones, though not all of them. The sample yields roughly 150,000 clones, approximately 90% seen once. Time point described: blood 2 weeks post-SBRT. The treatment was: 15 Gy SBRT to primary tumor, nephrectomy 4 weeks later. The sample was blood, taken from a patient whose treatment included radiotherapy and nephrectomy. Receptors were obtained from a woman in her fifties or sixties with renal cell carcinoma.

V usage is TRBV6-1 and J usage is TRBJ1-2; 8 positions match TRBD1. This CDR3 region has 12 residues. V dropped 5 bases and J dropped 7; count of bases not matched to a gene: 3. Germline lookup yields CDR1 MNHNS and CDR2 SASEGT. This CDR3 reads CASSLDRGGYTF. The CDR3 nucleotides are TGTGCCAGCAGTCTTGACAGGGGTGGCTACACCTTC.

This clone has just one count. V is TRBV25-1 and J is TRBJ2-2, with D uncertain. Deletions cut 0 bases from V and 6 bases from J, with 2 bases between. The CDR3 contains 12 residues. Per the germline V gene, CDR1 is MGHDK and CDR2 is SYGVNS. The CDR3 DNA is TGTGCCAGCAGTGAATATCCCGGGGAGCTGTTTTTT. Amino acid sequence: CASSEYPGELFF. The full variable domain, in which reference TRBV25-1 and TRBJ2-2 provide the parts outside the CDR3, is EADIYQTPRYLVIGTGKKITLECSQTMGHDKMYWYQQDPGMELHLIHYSYGVNSTEKGDLSSESTVSRIRTEHFPLTLESARPSHTSQYLCASSEYPGELFFGEGSRLTVL.

The chain uses TRBV7-3 and TRBJ2-3; D perhaps matches TRBD2 (7 bases). V was shortened by 5 bases and J by 4 bases, with 10 bases between the two germline ends. The germline gives CDR1 SGHTA, CDR2 FQGTGA. The length of the CDR3 is 13 residues. In DNA form, the CDR3 reads TGTGCCAGCAGCCCGGGGGGCCCAGATACGCAGTATTTT. It encodes CASSPGGPDTQYF.

This clone occurred a few times. The CDR3 DNA reads TGCGCCAGCAGCTTGGCGACAGGGCTTGGAAACACCATATATTTT. Translation gives CASSLATGLGNTIYF. V gene TRBV5-1 combines with J gene TRBJ1-3; TRBD1 aligns across 7 bases. V was pared by 0 bases and J by 3 bases, with 3 bases of the junction left unmatched. The germline gives CDR1 SGHRS, CDR2 YFSETQ. The CDR3 extends over 15 amino acids.

This clone came up a few times. The chain has TRBV7-2 and TRBJ2-7; TRBD1 matches at 8 bases. J gave up 4 bases and V 5 bases, and 4 bases lay outside the gene matches. The CDR3 runs to 13 residues. From germline, CDR1 is SGHTA and CDR2 FQGNSA. DNA of the CDR3: TGTGCCAGCAGCCAACAGGGGGGTTACGAGCAGTACTTC. It codes for CASSQQGGYEQYF.

This clone was seen just once. This chain links TRBV5-6 with TRBJ1-1, with D uncertain. Trimming cost V 0 bases and J 6 bases, with 9 bases left between them. This CDR3 has 13 residues. The germline gives CDR1 SGHDT, CDR2 YYEEEE. The CDR3 here is CASSLVGVPEAFF. As DNA, the CDR3 is TGTGCCAGCAGCTTGGTTGGGGTACCTGAAGCTTTCTTT. Supplemented by reference TRBV5-6 and TRBJ1-1, the full variable domain reads DAGVTQSPTHLIKTRGQQVTLRCSPKSGHDTVSWYQQALGQGPQFIFQYYEEEERQRGNFPDRFSGHQFPNYSSELNVNALLLGDSALYLCASSLVGVPEAFFGQGTRLTVV.

The rearrangement joins TRBV5-4 to TRBJ2-7; perhaps TRBD2 as D (5 bases). Germline V gene lookup returns CDR1 SGHNT and CDR2 YYREEE (reference sequence). CDR3 length: 13 amino acids. The V gene lost 6 bases and the J gene lost 1 base, with 11 bases spanning the gap. CDR3 DNA sequence: TGTGCCAGCAAAGAGGGAAAGTCCTACGAGCAGTACTTC. It codes for CASKEGKSYEQYF.

The genes are TRBV7-2 and TRBJ2-5; perhaps TRBD2 as D (5 bases). The length of the CDR3 is 13 residues. From germline, CDR1 is SGHTA and CDR2 FQGNSA. V was clipped by 6 bases and J by 2 bases, with 10 bases between them. The CDR3 is CASRMTGQETQYF. The DNA for the CDR3 is TGTGCCAGCAGGATGACGGGGCAAGAGACCCAGTACTTC.

The J gene is TRBJ1-1, the V gene TRBV6-1; a weak D match, TRBD1 (5 bases). Germline V gene lookup returns CDR1 MNHNS and CDR2 SASEGT. This CDR3 comprises 10 residues. V dropped 8 bases and J dropped 5 bases, with 6 bases sitting between them. The DNA of the CDR3 is TGTGCCAGCGGGGGGACTGAAGCTTTCTTT. Translated, it gives CASGGTEAFF.

The rearrangement joins TRBV13 to TRBJ1-2; D unresolved. CDR1 is PRHDT, CDR2 FYEKMQ, per germline (reference sequence). V lost 5 bases, J lost 5 bases, and 12 bases lay in between. CDR3 size: 13 residues. The CDR3 spells CASSQQMAYGYTF. For the CDR3, the DNA is TGTGCCAGCAGCCAACAAATGGCATATGGCTACACCTTC.

The CDR3 loop is CATRQVLLSGNTIYF. CDR3 nucleotide sequence: TGTGCCACCCGACAGGTCTTACTCTCTGGAAACACCATATATTTT. The genes are TRBV6-1 and TRBJ1-3; D is perhaps TRBD1 (6 bases). The V end was cut by 10 bases, the J end by 0 bases, with 16 bases between. Germline V gene data show CDR1 as MNHNS and CDR2 as SASEGT. The CDR3 has 15 amino acids.